This entry concerns a single T cell receptor (beta chain). The CDR3 sequence is 14 residues long. Trimming cost V 4 bases and J 6 bases, with 14 bases left between them. Germline V gene lookup returns CDR1 SGHRS and CDR2 YFSETQ. Some clones are missing from TCRdb's copy, which holds only in-frame ones; the method was immunoSEQ multiplex PCR. The sample carries under 450,000 clones, around four fifths recorded once. This record belongs to a study of blood T cell repertoires in COVID-19. Sequenced: PBMCs or T cells enriched from blood (not recorded which). The sequence derives from a woman in her 50s who had recovered from COVID-19. The V and J genes are TRBV5-1 and TRBJ2-4; tentatively, D is TRBD1 (5 bases). In DNA, the CDR3 is TGCGCCAGCAGCCACCAGGGCCCCTTAAACATTCAGTACTTC. Its translation is CASSHQGPLNIQYF.